A single sample is the source of the 25 T cell receptor beta chains below, sequenced in a study of PD-L1 blockade in urothelial cancer. Using immunoSEQ multiplex PCR, the repertoire was profiled, and TCRdb retains in-frame clones only, with some absent. The sample holds about 120,000 clones, around 89% seen once. Documented time point: peripheral blood 6 weeks after treatment start. Sequencing used PBMCs, obtained around atezolizumab (anti-PD-L1) treatment. All receptors derive from a man aged 55 to 69 with urothelial cancer.

V is TRBV28 and J is TRBJ1-3; D is uncertain. The CDR3 has 15 residues. Germline CDR1 MDHEN, CDR2 SYDVKM. Trimming stripped 8 bases from V and 0 bases from J, with 14 bases between. This chain's CDR3 is CASRDPLPSGNTIYF. CDR3 sequence (DNA): TGTGCCAGCCGCGATCCCCTTCCCTCTGGAAACACCATATATTTT.

In its sample, this clone was seen a few times. This chain uses TRBV5-1 with TRBJ1-1; D is unclear. The germline gives CDR1 SGHRS, CDR2 YFSETQ. V lost 1 base, J lost 3 bases, and 7 bases lay in between. The CDR3 extends over 13 amino acids. Written as DNA, the CDR3 is TGCGCCAGCAGCTTGTCCCGGGACACTGAAGCTTTCTTT. Residues: CASSLSRDTEAFF.

This clone was found once. The chain links TRBV25-1 to TRBJ2-5, with D hard to call. Germline values: CDR1 MGHDK, CDR2 SYGVNS. The CDR3 totals 14 residues. The ends were cut back, 1 base at V and 5 bases at J, with 11 bases in the middle. CDR3 region: CASSEFGTGETQYF. CDR3 sequence (DNA): TGTGCCAGCAGTGAATTCGGCACCGGGGAGACCCAGTACTTC.

The chain carries TRBV19 and TRBJ1-2; TRBD1 is a possible D gene (5 bases). The CDR3 length is 13 residues. Per germline, CDR1 LNHDA and CDR2 SQIVND (reference sequence). Trimming cost V 6 bases and J 7 bases, with 15 bases left between them. The CDR3 region is CASRTGSGGGYTF. CDR3 coding DNA: TGTGCCAGTAGAACAGGTTCGGGTGGTGGCTACACCTTC.

The CDR3 here is CASSPLAGGFVRLFF. The CDR3, as DNA: TGTGCCAGCAGCCCACTCGCAGGGGGCTTCGTGAGACTGTTTTTT. The rearrangement uses TRBV27 and TRBJ1-4, with 8 bases aligning to TRBD1. Unmatched junction bases numbered 16, after V lost 6 bases and J lost 13 bases. CDR3 length equals 15 residues. From germline, CDR1 is MNHEY and CDR2 SMNVEV (reference sequence).

This chain connects TRBV5-8 to TRBJ2-3, with TRBD1 identical over 8 bases. The length of the CDR3 is 15 residues. Trimming took 3 bases from V and 4 from J; bases not matched to a gene: 7. Germline CDR1 and CDR2: SGHTS and YDEGEE. The CDR3 here is CASSYDRGSSDTQYF. In DNA, the CDR3 is TGTGCCAGCAGCTACGACAGGGGCTCGTCAGATACGCAGTATTTT.

The chain links TRBV9 to TRBJ2-1; D unclear. The CDR3 covers 13 residues. Trimming cost V 2 bases and J 5 bases, with 8 bases left between them. CDR1 is SGDLS, CDR2 YYNGEE, per germline. CDR3 residues: CASSVASDNEQFF. CDR3 bases: TGTGCCAGCAGCGTTGCCAGCGACAATGAGCAGTTCTTC.

The chain uses TRBV2 and TRBJ1-3; no firm D call. The V and J ends lost 6 bases and 0 bases respectively, with 9 bases between them. Per germline, CDR1 SNHLY and CDR2 FYNNEI. The CDR3 consists of 14 residues. In nucleotides, the CDR3 is TGTGCCAGCAGGGTAGTGCTCTCTGGAAACACCATATATTTT. Its protein is CASRVVLSGNTIYF. The full variable domain, its missing parts supplied by reference TRBV2 and TRBJ1-3, is EPEVTQTPSHQVTQMGQEVILRCVPISNHLYFYWYRQILGQKVEFLVSFYNNEISEKSEIFDDQFSVERPDGSNFTLKIRSTKLEDSAMYFCASRVVLSGNTIYFGEGSWLTVV.

V gene TRBV5-1 combines with J gene TRBJ1-5; TRBD1 matches 9 bases. The junction had 2 bases not matched to a gene; V was cut back by 3 bases and J by 4 bases. The CDR3 consists of 14 residues. Germline CDR1 reads SGHRS; CDR2 reads YFSETQ. CDR3 sequence reads: CASSWGQGNQPQHF. For the CDR3, the DNA is TGCGCCAGCAGCTGGGGACAGGGTAATCAGCCCCAGCATTTT.

The chain couples TRBV5-6 to TRBJ1-2; D call uncertain. The germline gives CDR1 SGHDT, CDR2 YYEEEE. Trimming stripped 4 bases from V and 8 bases from J, with 21 bases between. The CDR3 has 15 amino acids. CDR3 nucleotides: TGTGCCAGCAGCCCGACCGGCGCAGGCTCAAGGGGCTACACCTTC. This translates into CASSPTGAGSRGYTF.

The chain links TRBV5-6 to TRBJ1-5, with 7 nucleotides matching TRBD1. CDR1 is SGHDT and CDR2 is YYEEEE in the germline V gene. CDR3 length: 15 amino acids. Trimming cost V 3 bases and J 3 bases; bases outside gene matches: 6. For the CDR3, the DNA is TGTGCCAGCAGCTACGGGACAGACTTCAATCAGCCCCAGCATTTT. Its translation: CASSYGTDFNQPQHF.

This chain connects TRBV5-1 to TRBJ1-5; tentatively, D is TRBD1 (6 bases). Trimming pared 1 base from V and 5 bases from J, leaving 13 bases between. The CDR3 spans 15 residues. Germline CDR1 reads SGHRS; CDR2 reads YFSETQ. This chain's CDR3 is CASSLSGALHQPQHF. The DNA of the CDR3 is TGCGCCAGCAGCTTGTCAGGGGCCCTTCATCAGCCCCAGCATTTT.

The rearrangement uses TRBV6-6 and TRBJ1-1; TRBD1 is a possible D gene (6 bases). Trimming took 2 bases from V and 7 from J, leaving 11 bases between them. The CDR3 runs 13 residues. Per the germline V gene, CDR1 is MNHNY and CDR2 is SVGAGI (reference sequence). This chain's CDR3 is CASSYEDRFEAFF. DNA for the CDR3: TGTGCCAGCAGTTACGAGGACAGATTTGAAGCTTTCTTT.

As to this clone: Other DNA sequences in the same sample also yield this CDR3. The chain combines TRBV5-1 with TRBJ1-4; the match to TRBD1 covers 9 bases. Germline lookup yields CDR1 SGHRS and CDR2 YFSETQ. Trimming took 1 base from V and 7 from J; bases not matched to a gene: 2. The CDR3 is 14 residues long. The CDR3 nucleotides read TGCGCCAGCAGCTTGACAGGGGGCGGTGAAAAACTGTTTTTT. It translates to CASSLTGGGEKLFF.

This chain connects TRBV5-1 to TRBJ2-5; TRBD2 matches 7 bases. Germline V gives CDR1 SGHRS, CDR2 YFSETQ. This CDR3 spans 15 amino acids. Trimming at V came to 4 bases and at J to 3 bases, leaving 9 bases not matched to a gene. The CDR3 DNA reads as TGCGCCAGCAGCACGGACGCGGGGGTGGAAGAGACCCAGTACTTC. Translation gives CASSTDAGVEETQYF.

The genes are TRBV9 and TRBJ2-7; 9 bases agree with TRBD1. The CDR3 extends over 11 amino acids. CDR1 and CDR2 from the germline V gene are SGDLS and YYNGEE. The trim removed 2 bases at V and 11 bases at J, leaving 2 bases unmatched. The CDR3 reads CASSVRTGEYF. CDR3 bases: TGTGCCAGCAGCGTCCGGACAGGGGAGTACTTC.

The chain is built from TRBV7-2 and TRBJ1-1; 9 bases align to TRBD1. The germline V gene has CDR1 SGHTA and CDR2 FQGNSA. The CDR3 loop spans 15 amino acids. V was pared by 6 bases and J by 0 bases, with 5 bases of the junction left unmatched. CDR3 nucleotide sequence: TGTGCCAGCAGACGATACAGGGGGCTGAACACTGAAGCTTTCTTT. Residues: CASRRYRGLNTEAFF.

The rearrangement links TRBV6-5 to TRBJ1-1; D gene ambiguous. CDR3 length: 14 amino acids. Trimming took 0 bases from V and 1 from J, leaving 6 bases between them. The germline V gene encodes CDR1 MNHEY and CDR2 SVGAGI. The CDR3 coding sequence is TGTGCCAGCAGTTACTCCTACAGGAACACTGAAGCTTTCTTT. It is translated as CASSYSYRNTEAFF.

This clone was observed once. The V and J genes are TRBV7-9 and TRBJ2-7; 9 nucleotides match TRBD2. The J segment lost 5 bases and the V segment lost 5 bases, leaving 13 bases of the junction unmatched. The CDR3 is 16 amino acids. Germline lookup yields CDR1 SEHNR and CDR2 FQNEAQ (reference sequence). CDR3 region: CASSPTGVAGEHEQYF. CDR3 in DNA: TGTGCCAGCAGCCCCACGGGCGTAGCGGGGGAACACGAGCAGTACTTC.

V gene TRBV27 combines with J gene TRBJ2-3, with 8 bases that match TRBD2. Per the germline V gene, CDR1 is MNHEY and CDR2 is SMNVEV (reference sequence). Unmatched junction bases numbered 14, after V lost 4 bases and J lost 2 bases. This CDR3 is built from 18 residues. As DNA, the CDR3 is TGTGCCAGCAGTTGGGGTCCACCGGGACTAGGGGACACAGATACGCAGTATTTT. It specifies CASSWGPPGLGDTDTQYF.

The chain uses TRBV5-4 and TRBJ1-2; a weak D match, TRBD1 (5 bases). The CDR3 consists of 13 residues. V lost 4 bases and J 3 bases, leaving 10 bases between the germline ends. Germline CDR1 SGHNT, CDR2 YYREEE (reference sequence). The CDR3 loop is CASSRGFDYGYTF. The CDR3 DNA follows: TGTGCCAGCAGCAGGGGATTTGACTATGGCTACACCTTC.

This clone was found once. CDR3 bases: TGTGCCACCAGCGGGGACAGGGTAAACTATGGCTACACCTTC. It codes for CATSGDRVNYGYTF. The rearrangement uses TRBV15 and TRBJ1-2; 9 positions match TRBD1. Per the germline V gene, CDR1 is LNHNV and CDR2 is YYDKDF (reference sequence). Losses at the gene ends were 5 bases for V and 2 bases for J; bases not matched to a gene: 3. The CDR3 extends over 14 amino acids.

In its sample, this clone was seen a few times. The sample contains more than one DNA sequence encoding this CDR3. The V call is TRBV6-5, the J call TRBJ2-5; 11 bases align to TRBD2. The CDR3 loop spans 15 amino acids. Losses at the gene ends were 2 bases for V and 4 bases for J; bases not matched to a gene: 3. From germline, CDR1 is MNHEY and CDR2 SVGAGI. The CDR3 protein is CASSYGLAGGETQYF. CDR3 DNA: TGTGCCAGCAGTTACGGCCTAGCGGGAGGAGAGACCCAGTACTTC.

This clone is a singleton in its sample. CDR3 residues: CASSLGQTSYEQYF. CDR3 coding DNA: TGCGCCAGCAGCTTGGGACAGACATCCTACGAGCAGTACTTC. V and J are TRBV5-1 and TRBJ2-7, with D maybe TRBD1 (5 bases). The V gene lost 0 bases and the J gene lost 1 base, with 8 bases spanning the gap. The germline V gene has CDR1 SGHRS and CDR2 YFSETQ. The CDR3 consists of 14 residues. Full variable domain (rest looked up from reference TRBV5-1 and TRBJ2-7): KAGVTQTPRYLIKTRGQQVTLSCSPISGHRSVSWYQQTPGQGLQFLFEYFSETQRNKGNFPGRFSGRQFSNSRSEMNVSTLELGDSALYLCASSLGQTSYEQYFGPGTRLTVT.

This clone is a singleton in its sample. The rearrangement uses TRBV21-1 and TRBJ1-6; the table's D call TRBD1 went unverified against the DNA. TRBV21-1 corresponds to a pseudogene. The length of the CDR3 is 17 residues. The CDR3 DNA is TGTGCCAGCAGCAAAGAATGGGGGCCGAACAATAATTCACCCCTCCACTTT. The encoded protein is CASSKEWGPNNNSPLHF.